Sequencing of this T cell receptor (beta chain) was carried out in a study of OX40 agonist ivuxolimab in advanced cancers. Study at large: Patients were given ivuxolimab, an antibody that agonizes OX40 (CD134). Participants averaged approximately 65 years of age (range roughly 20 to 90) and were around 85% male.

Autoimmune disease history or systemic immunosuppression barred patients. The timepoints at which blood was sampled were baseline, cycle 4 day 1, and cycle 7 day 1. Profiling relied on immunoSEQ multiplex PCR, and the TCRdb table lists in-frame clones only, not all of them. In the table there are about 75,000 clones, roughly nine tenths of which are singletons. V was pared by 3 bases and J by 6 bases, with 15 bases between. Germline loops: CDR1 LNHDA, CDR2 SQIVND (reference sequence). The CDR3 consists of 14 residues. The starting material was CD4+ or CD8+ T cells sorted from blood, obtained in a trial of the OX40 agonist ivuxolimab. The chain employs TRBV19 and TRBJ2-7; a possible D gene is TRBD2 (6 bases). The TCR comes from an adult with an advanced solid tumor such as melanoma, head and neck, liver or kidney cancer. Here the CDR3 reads CASSMTTMTSEQYF. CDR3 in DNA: TGTGCCAGTAGTATGACTACAATGACTAGCGAGCAGTACTTC.